The 8 T cell receptor beta chains below come from one sample, sequenced in a study of STAT5B mutations in CD4+ large granular lymphocyte leukemia. The assay was immunoSEQ multiplex PCR, and TCRdb's table has in-frame clones only and misses some. Here the sample spans 30,000 to 40,000 clones, less than 70% being singletons. The sequencing sample was made of CD4+ T cells from blood buffy coats. The origin of the receptors is a human donor in good health.

The chain couples TRBV4-3 to TRBJ2-7; D possibly corresponds to TRBD1 (6 bases). Germline values: CDR1 LGHNA, CDR2 YSLEER. The V gene lost 0 bases and the J gene lost 6 bases, with 15 bases spanning the gap. The length of the CDR3 is 15 residues. As DNA, the CDR3 is TGCGCCAGCAGCCAAGACGGCCAGGGGCACGGCGAGCAGTACTTC. This encodes CASSQDGQGHGEQYF.

The V and J genes are TRBV19 and TRBJ1-4; tentative D call: TRBD1 (5 bases). Germline CDR1 reads LNHDA; CDR2 reads SQIVND (reference sequence). The V and J ends lost 6 bases and 5 bases respectively, with 13 bases between them. The CDR3 covers 14 residues. CDR3 DNA sequence: TGTGCCAGTAGGAGGCAGGGATTAAATGAAAAACTGTTTTTT. Protein sequence: CASRRQGLNEKLFF.

This clone has a single count. This chain connects TRBV6-5 to TRBJ1-6, with D maybe TRBD1 (6 bases). CDR3 length: 16 amino acids. Trimming stripped 2 bases from V and 6 bases from J, with 14 bases between. Germline CDR1 and CDR2: MNHEY and SVGAGI. CDR3 sequence reads: CASSYIRTVRNSPLHF. The CDR3 DNA sequence: TGTGCCAGCAGTTACATCCGGACAGTGCGTAATTCACCCCTCCACTTT.

J is TRBJ2-2 and V is TRBV10-1; the D gene is possibly TRBD1 (6 bases). This CDR3 is built from 16 residues. Trimming removed 4 bases from V and 5 bases from J, with 17 bases in between. The germline V gene has CDR1 WNHNN and CDR2 SYGVQD (reference sequence). CDR3 loop: CASSGGGQRRTGELFF. The CDR3 bases are TGCGCCAGCAGTGGCGGAGGACAGAGAAGGACCGGGGAGCTGTTTTTT.

The chain combines TRBV19 with TRBJ2-5; no clear D. In germline, CDR1 is LNHDA, CDR2 SQIVND (reference sequence). The CDR3 sequence is 13 residues long. The V end lost 5 bases, the J end lost 2 bases, and 9 bases lay between the germline ends. CDR3 region: CASSRSIQETQYF. The DNA of the CDR3 is TGTGCCAGTAGTCGTTCCATACAAGAGACCCAGTACTTC.

The rearrangement joins TRBV5-6 to TRBJ2-2; no clear D gene. Germline CDR1 and CDR2: SGHDT and YYEEEE. This CDR3 is 13 amino acids long. Trimming cost V 0 bases and J 3 bases, with 3 bases left between them. CDR3 protein: CASSLGYTGELFF. As DNA, the CDR3 is TGTGCCAGCAGCTTGGGTTACACCGGGGAGCTGTTTTTT.

This chain uses TRBV6-1 with TRBJ1-2, with a tentative D call TRBD1 (5 bases). The CDR3 sequence is 15 residues long. The V end lost 7 bases, the J end lost 6 bases, and 21 bases lay between the germline ends. Germline V lookup: CDR1 MNHNS, CDR2 SASEGT. In DNA, the CDR3 is TGTGCCAGCATCACACCCCGAGGGCAGGGTGATGGCTACACCTTC. This gives the protein CASITPRGQGDGYTF.

This sequence joins TRBV6-5 and TRBJ1-6, with D hard to call. The CDR3 totals 13 residues. Deletions cut 0 bases from V and 7 bases from J, with 4 bases between. Germline loops: CDR1 MNHEY, CDR2 SVGAGI. The chain's CDR3 is CASSYSGNSPLHF. In DNA form, the CDR3 reads TGTGCCAGCAGTTACTCGGGGAATTCACCCCTCCACTTT.